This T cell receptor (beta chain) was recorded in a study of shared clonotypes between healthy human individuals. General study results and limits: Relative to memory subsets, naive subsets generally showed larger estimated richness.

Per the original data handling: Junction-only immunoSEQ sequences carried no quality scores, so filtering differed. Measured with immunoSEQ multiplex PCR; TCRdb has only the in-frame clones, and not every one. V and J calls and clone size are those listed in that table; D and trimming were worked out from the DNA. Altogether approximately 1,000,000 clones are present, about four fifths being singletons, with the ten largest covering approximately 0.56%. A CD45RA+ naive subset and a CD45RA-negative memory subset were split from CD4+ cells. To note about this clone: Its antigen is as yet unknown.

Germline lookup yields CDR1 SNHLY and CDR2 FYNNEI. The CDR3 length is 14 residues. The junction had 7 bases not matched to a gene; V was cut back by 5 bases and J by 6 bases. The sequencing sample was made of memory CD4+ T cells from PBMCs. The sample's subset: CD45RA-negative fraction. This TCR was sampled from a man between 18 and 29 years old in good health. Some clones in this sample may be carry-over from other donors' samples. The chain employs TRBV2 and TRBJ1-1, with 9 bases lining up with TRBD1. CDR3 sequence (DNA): TGTGCCAGCAGTCGATTACAGGGGGCAGCTGAAGCTTTCTTT. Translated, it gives CASSRLQGAAEAFF.